This TCR beta chain originates from a study of PD-1 blockade in classical Hodgkin lymphoma. Exposure to brentuximab vedotin varied, and each patient had relapsed following autologous stem cell transplantation. Complete response, partial response or progressive disease made up the best responses. Measured with immunoSEQ multiplex PCR; TCRdb has only the in-frame clones, and not every one. The table includes some 100,000 clones, 75% to 90% detected once. Points from the study as a whole: Exclusion was the outcome for patients who began nivolumab under 1 year after ASCT. Compared with baseline, CD4+ but not CD8+ TCR diversity had risen significantly by C4D1.

The CDR3 is 14 residues long. Trimming pared 6 bases from V and 0 bases from J, leaving 11 bases between. Germline V CDR1 and CDR2: MNHNS, SASEGT. Of note for this clone: Its target is unknown.

The material was peripheral blood mononuclear cells (PBMCs), obtained before the second cycle of nivolumab. The TCR sequence derives from a human donor with classical Hodgkin lymphoma. The J gene is TRBJ1-1, the V gene TRBV6-1; D may be TRBD1 (5 bases). CDR3 sequence (DNA): TGTGCCAGCAGCATTACAGGTATGAACACTGAAGCTTTCTTT. Translated: CASSITGMNTEAFF.